Listed below are T cell receptor beta chains from one sample, sequenced in a study of cytomegalovirus exposure and HLA in healthy donors. Profiling relied on immunoSEQ multiplex PCR, and the TCRdb table lists in-frame clones only, not all of them. This table has some 41,000 clones, 93% appearing once. Sequenced material: PBMCs. The receptors were sampled from a young woman in good health and CMV-seronegative. CDR3s include the opening cysteine and the closing phenylalanine or tryptophan. D genes are given only for firm matches. Rows give clone size only sometimes, using once, few, many, or a class for an expanded clone.

TRBV11-2	.	.	TRBJ1-1	CASSLDSRPRNGAFF	TGTGCCAGCAGCTTAGATAGCCGCCCCCGAAATGGAGCTTTCTTT
TRBV6-5	.	.	TRBJ1-1	CASSYSMGLDTEAFF	TGTGCCAGCAGTTACTCGATGGGCTTGGACACTGAAGCTTTCTTT
TRBV7-8	once	TRBD1	TRBJ2-1	CASSFTLRQGLNNEQFF	TGTGCCAGCAGCTTCACGTTAAGACAGGGTCTGAACAATGAGCAGTTCTTC
TRBV7-9	.	TRBD2	TRBJ2-3	CASSLTGGADTQYF	TGTGCCAGCAGCTTAACGGGAGGGGCAGATACGCAGTATTTT
TRBV27	.	.	TRBJ1-1	CASSQGGGNTEAFF	TGTGCCAGCAGTCAGGGAGGAGGGAACACTGAAGCTTTCTTT
TRBV29-1	.	TRBD1	TRBJ2-7	CSVEEGQGEDYYEQYF	TGCAGCGTCGAGGAGGGACAGGGTGAGGACTACTACGAGCAGTACTTC
TRBV28	.	TRBD2	TRBJ2-1	CASSWVAGAAYEQFF	TGTGCCAGCAGTTGGGTAGCGGGAGCCGCGTATGAGCAGTTCTTC
TRBV6-5	.	.	TRBJ2-2	CASSGTQGNTGELFF	TGTGCCAGCAGTGGGACTCAGGGGAACACCGGGGAGCTGTTTTTT
TRBV19	.	.	TRBJ1-1	CASSSTGNTEAFF	TGTGCCAGTAGCTCGACAGGGAACACTGAAGCTTTCTTT
TRBV10-1	.	.	TRBJ1-6	CASSRDYNSPLHF	TGCGCCAGCAGTCGGGACTATAATTCACCCCTCCACTTT
TRBV29-1	once	TRBD1	TRBJ1-1	CSVAVPTGGTEAFF	TGCAGCGTTGCAGTTCCGACAGGGGGCACTGAAGCTTTCTTT